The rows below give T cell receptor beta chains drawn from one sample of a study of cytomegalovirus exposure and HLA in healthy donors. The protocol was immunoSEQ multiplex PCR, while the TCRdb copy is restricted to in-frame clones and leaves out a portion. The top ten clones hold 3% of a sample with approximately 160,000 clones, 60% to 75% of them seen once. Sequenced: PBMCs. Receptor source: a woman between 45 and 60 years old in good health and CMV-seropositive. Both conserved end residues are part of each CDR3. D genes are given only for firm matches. Rows give clone size only sometimes, using once, few, many, or a class for an expanded clone.

J gene: TRBJ2-3
D gene: .
V gene: TRBV20-1
clone size: .
CDR3 DNA: TGCAGTTATCAGGCAGATACGCAGTATTTT
CDR3 protein: CSYQADTQYF

J gene: TRBJ2-1
D gene: TRBD2
V gene: TRBV7-9
clone size: .
CDR3 DNA: TGTGCCAGCAGCTTAGAACCTAGCGGGTACAACGAGCAGTTCTTC
CDR3 protein: CASSLEPSGYNEQFF

J gene: TRBJ2-7
D gene: TRBD1
V gene: TRBV6-6
clone size: .
CDR3 DNA: TGTGCCAGCAAATGGGGCGCAGGGGGCGAGCAGTACTTC
CDR3 protein: CASKWGAGGEQYF

J gene: TRBJ1-3
D gene: .
V gene: TRBV4-1
clone size: .
CDR3 DNA: TGCGCCAGCAGCCAAGATAGGGGCACCACCATATATTTT
CDR3 protein: CASSQDRGTTIYF

J gene: TRBJ1-6
D gene: TRBD1
V gene: TRBV7-8
clone size: .
CDR3 DNA: TGTGCCAGCAGCTTAGGACAGGGGTATAATTCACCCCTCCACTTT
CDR3 protein: CASSLGQGYNSPLHF

J gene: TRBJ2-1
D gene: .
V gene: TRBV7-3
clone size: .
CDR3 DNA: TGTGCCAGCAGCCCCGGGACTCTATCTTACAATGAGCAGTTCTTC
CDR3 protein: CASSPGTLSYNEQFF

J gene: TRBJ1-2
D gene: .
V gene: TRBV29-1
clone size: .
CDR3 DNA: TGCAGCGTTGCTACCGGGACACTCAACTATGGCTACACCTTC
CDR3 protein: CSVATGTLNYGYTF

J gene: TRBJ2-7
D gene: TRBD1
V gene: TRBV6-1
clone size: .
CDR3 DNA: TGTGCCAGCAGTACCAGACAGGGTGGGTTCGAGCAGTACTTC
CDR3 protein: CASSTRQGGFEQYF

J gene: TRBJ2-1
D gene: .
V gene: TRBV19
clone size: .
CDR3 DNA: TGTGCCAGCCGGAATGAGCAGTTCTTC
CDR3 protein: CASRNEQFF

J gene: TRBJ1-1
D gene: .
V gene: TRBV19
clone size: .
CDR3 DNA: TGTGCCAGTAGTATAGGGCTCGGACAGATGGCTGAAGCTTTCTTT
CDR3 protein: CASSIGLGQMAEAFF

J gene: TRBJ2-1
D gene: TRBD2
V gene: TRBV7-6
clone size: .
CDR3 DNA: TGTGCCAGCAGCTTATTGTGGCGAAGCGGGACCAACAATGAGCAGTTCTTC
CDR3 protein: CASSLLWRSGTNNEQFF

J gene: TRBJ2-1
D gene: .
V gene: TRBV5-1
clone size: .
CDR3 DNA: TGCGCCAGCAGCTGGGACATTACAAGAGACAATGAGCAGTTCTTC
CDR3 protein: CASSWDITRDNEQFF

J gene: TRBJ1-1
D gene: .
V gene: TRBV18
clone size: .
CDR3 DNA: TGTGCCAGCTCACAATACAGCGGGAACACTGAAGCTTTCTTT
CDR3 protein: CASSQYSGNTEAFF

J gene: TRBJ1-1
D gene: TRBD1
V gene: TRBV2
clone size: .
CDR3 DNA: TGTGCCAGCAGTGGACAGGGAACAGGGGAAGCTTTCTTT
CDR3 protein: CASSGQGTGEAFF

J gene: TRBJ1-6
D gene: .
V gene: TRBV19
clone size: few
CDR3 DNA: TGTGCCAGTAGTATGGCGAAGGGGCTGGGATCACCCCTCCACTTT
CDR3 protein: CASSMAKGLGSPLHF

J gene: TRBJ1-2
D gene: .
V gene: TRBV5-1
clone size: many
CDR3 DNA: TGCGCCAGCAGTGCGGGGTGGGACTATGGCTACACCTTC
CDR3 protein: CASSAGWDYGYTF

J gene: TRBJ2-3
D gene: TRBD2
V gene: TRBV9
clone size: .
CDR3 DNA: TGTGCCAGCAGCGCAAGCGGGGGGGCCACAGATACGCAGTATTTT
CDR3 protein: CASSASGGATDTQYF